The 19 T cell receptor beta chains in this list originate from one sample, sequenced in a study of T-cell reconstitution after alpha-beta-depleted transplantation in children. A TCRbeta library incorporating unique molecular identifiers was prepared. TCRdb used MiXCR to reprocess the PCR reads, holding one entry per CDR3 protein. Of under 400,000 distinct CDR3 sequences in the sample, more than 20% were seen once. The sequenced sample was PBMCs, mostly from graft donor cells, obtained 180 days after TCRalphabeta/CD19-depleted stem cell transplant. Every receptor here comes from a male patient younger than 18 who had a stem cell transplant for acute lymphoblastic leukemia, so the T cells may come from the graft donor.

This clonotype was counted a few times. The V and J genes are TRBV29-1 and TRBJ2-1, with a tentative D call TRBD1 (6 bases). The ends were cut back, 6 bases at V and 14 bases at J, with 8 bases in the middle. The CDR3 covers 8 residues. Germline V gene data show CDR1 as SQVTM and CDR2 as ANQGSEA. The CDR3 sequence is CSVAGEFF. In DNA, the CDR3 is TGCAGCGTGGCAGGGGAGTTCTTC.

This rearrangement joins TRBV7-2 to TRBJ2-7; D gene ambiguous. This CDR3 comprises 15 residues. With 5 bases removed from V and 4 bases from J, the gap between germline ends came to 18 bases. The germline V gene encodes CDR1 SGHTA and CDR2 FQGNSA. CDR3 nucleotides: TGTGCCAGCAGCCCCCTCGGGCGGCCGAGGTACGAGCAGTACTTC. It translates to CASSPLGRPRYEQYF. The whole variable domain, remainder taken from reference TRBV7-2 and TRBJ2-7, is GAGVSQSPSNKVTEKGKDVELRCDPISGHTALYWYRQSLGQGLEFLIYFQGNSAPDKSGLPSDRFSAERTGGSVSTLTIQRTQQEDSAVYLCASSPLGRPRYEQYFGPGTRLTVT.

The chain has TRBV5-1 and TRBJ2-5, with unresolved D. The germline V gene has CDR1 SGHRS and CDR2 YFSETQ. The CDR3 totals 14 residues. V gave up 0 bases and J gave up 5 bases, with 11 bases separating them. As DNA, the CDR3 is TGCGCCAGCAGCTTGGGGGGTACTTGGGAGACCCAGTACTTC. Translation gives CASSLGGTWETQYF.

The chain combines TRBV7-3 with TRBJ2-1; D may match TRBD1 or TRBD2 (5 bases each). V was clipped by 2 bases and J by 0 bases, with 17 bases between them. Germline CDR1 is SGHTA and CDR2 is FQGTGA. This CDR3 is built from 18 residues. The CDR3 sequence: CASSLGGGRPSSYNEQFF. The CDR3 nucleotides are TGTGCCAGCAGCTTAGGGGGTGGCAGGCCCAGCTCCTACAATGAGCAGTTCTTC.

This clonotype came up once. V usage is TRBV27 and J usage is TRBJ1-5; 7 positions agree with TRBD1. The CDR3 is 12 residues long. The junction had 6 bases not matched to a gene; V was cut back by 10 bases and J by 6 bases. Per the germline V gene, CDR1 is MNHEY and CDR2 is SMNVEV (reference sequence). This chain's CDR3 is CATIRGGQPQHF. The CDR3 DNA reads as TGTGCCACCATCAGGGGGGGTCAGCCCCAGCATTTT.

The chain is built from TRBV29-1 and TRBJ1-1; D is uncertain. Germline V CDR1 and CDR2: SQVTM, ANQGSEA. This CDR3 is built from 11 residues. Trimming stripped 8 bases from V and 1 base from J, with 8 bases between. The CDR3 is CSPTTNTEAFF. The DNA of the CDR3 is TGCAGCCCAACCACGAACACTGAAGCTTTCTTT.

This clonotype occurred a few times. J is TRBJ2-3 and V is TRBV6-5; the D gene is possibly TRBD1 (5 bases). The CDR3 runs 15 residues. From germline, CDR1 is MNHEY and CDR2 SVGAGI. V was clipped by 0 bases and J by 0 bases, with 7 bases between them. The CDR3 nucleotides are TGTGCCAGCAGTTACTCAGGGGCTAGCACAGATACGCAGTATTTT. Translating it yields CASSYSGASTDTQYF.

The rearrangement joins TRBV4-1 to TRBJ2-1, with 7 bases lining up with TRBD1. V shed 4 bases, J shed 8 bases, and the junction held 8 bases outside the gene matches. Germline loops: CDR1 MGHRA, CDR2 YSYEKL. The CDR3 length is 14 residues. CDR3: CASSPRQGWDEQFF. In DNA form, the CDR3 reads TGCGCCAGCAGCCCCCGACAGGGCTGGGATGAGCAGTTCTTC.

This chain connects TRBV12-3 or TRBV12-4 to TRBJ2-1, with D perhaps TRBD2 (5 bases). This CDR3 has 15 amino acids. Deletions cut 3 bases from V and 0 bases from J, with 9 bases between. CDR3 in amino acids: CASSFQRSSYNEQFF. In DNA form, the CDR3 reads TGTGCCAGCAGTTTCCAGCGGAGCTCCTACAATGAGCAGTTCTTC.

This clonotype was counted a few times. The chain has TRBV4-2 and TRBJ2-5; D is unresolved. CDR3 size: 17 residues. Germline lookup yields CDR1 LGHNA and CDR2 YNFKEQ. Trimming took off 1 base at V and 1 base at J, with 16 bases between the two ends. CDR3 amino acids: CASSQVSGRLSQETQYF. The CDR3 DNA sequence: TGTGCCAGCAGCCAAGTTTCAGGACGGCTGTCCCAAGAGACCCAGTACTTC.

This clonotype was counted a single time. The chain joins TRBV5-1 to TRBJ2-1; D could derive from TRBD1 or TRBD2 (5 bases each). Between the trimmed V and J ends, which lost 0 bases and 4 bases, there was a span of 8 bases. The CDR3 is 14 residues long. Germline values: CDR1 SGHRS, CDR2 YFSETQ. This CDR3 is CASSLAGLYNEQFF. The CDR3 region has the DNA TGCGCCAGCAGCTTGGCGGGGCTTTACAATGAGCAGTTCTTC.

This clonotype was detected a few times. J is TRBJ2-1 and V is TRBV7-9; D not resolved. This CDR3 is 15 amino acids long. Trimming pared 1 base from V and 5 bases from J, leaving 12 bases between. Germline loops: CDR1 SEHNR, CDR2 FQNEAQ (reference sequence). The CDR3 sequence: CASSLEAAVDNEQFF. The CDR3, as DNA: TGTGCCAGCAGCTTAGAGGCGGCGGTGGACAATGAGCAGTTCTTC.

This clonotype was detected a few times. The chain employs TRBV15 and TRBJ2-3; a weak D match, TRBD1 (6 bases). This CDR3 has 12 residues. CDR1 is LNHNV, CDR2 YYDKDF, per germline (reference sequence). Trimming stripped 5 bases from V and 3 bases from J, with 6 bases between. CDR3 region: CATSGTTDTQYF. DNA for the CDR3: TGTGCCACCAGCGGGACAACAGATACGCAGTATTTT.

The chain uses TRBV7-9 and TRBJ2-1; D unresolved. Trimming took 7 bases from V and 0 from J, leaving 16 bases between them. The CDR3 spans 16 residues. Germline V gene sequence: CDR1 SEHNR, CDR2 FQNEAQ (reference sequence). The chain's CDR3 is CASTFLVPSSYNEQFF. The CDR3 coding sequence is TGTGCCAGCACCTTCCTTGTCCCTTCCTCCTACAATGAGCAGTTCTTC.

This rearrangement joins TRBV7-3 to TRBJ2-3; a possible D gene is TRBD2 (6 bases). The V end lost 3 bases, the J end lost 6 bases, and 16 bases lay between the germline ends. The CDR3 is 15 residues long. Looked up from germline, CDR1 is SGHTA and CDR2 is FQGTGA. In DNA, the CDR3 is TGTGCCAGCAGCTTTTACGGGAGTGGAACGGATACGCAGTATTTT. Translation gives CASSFYGSGTDTQYF.

The CDR3 DNA reads as TGTGCCAGGGCTACAGGGCCCCAAGAGACCCAGTACTTC. Translated: CARATGPQETQYF. V usage is TRBV27 and J usage is TRBJ2-5; a possible D gene is TRBD1 (6 bases). V lost 9 bases and J 1 base, leaving 12 bases between the germline ends. The CDR3 has 13 residues. Per the germline V gene, CDR1 is MNHEY and CDR2 is SMNVEV (reference sequence).

This clonotype was observed a handful of times. The chain is built from TRBV27 and TRBJ2-5, with 10 bases fitting TRBD2. The CDR3 totals 17 residues. Germline-derived CDR1 and CDR2 are MNHEY and SMNVEV (reference sequence). V gave up 4 bases and J gave up 5 bases; unmatched junction bases: 13. CDR3 residues: CASSSHRGSGRIETQYF. Written as DNA, the CDR3 is TGTGCCAGCAGTTCTCACAGGGGTAGCGGGAGGATTGAGACCCAGTACTTC.

V and J are TRBV9 and TRBJ2-3; D unclear. CDR1 is SGDLS and CDR2 is YYNGEE in the germline V gene. V was clipped by 0 bases and J by 1 base, with 9 bases between them. There are 15 residues in the CDR3. This CDR3 reads CASSVGVRGTDTQYF. In DNA form, the CDR3 reads TGTGCCAGCAGCGTAGGGGTGCGAGGCACAGATACGCAGTATTTT. The full variable domain, with the rest looked up from reference TRBV9 and TRBJ2-3, is DSGVTQTPKHLITATGQRVTLRCSPRSGDLSVYWYQQSLDQGLQFLIQYYNGEERAKGNILERFSAQQFPDLHSELNLSSLELGDSALYFCASSVGVRGTDTQYFGPGTRLTVL.

The chain combines TRBV7-3 with TRBJ2-1; TRBD2 matches 8 bases. V was pared by 2 bases and J by 6 bases, with 9 bases of the junction left unmatched. The CDR3 covers 16 residues. In germline, CDR1 is SGHTA, CDR2 FQGTGA. The CDR3 DNA sequence: TGTGCCAGCAGCTTAGCCCTGAGCGGGGGATGCAATGAGCAGTTCTTC. This codes for CASSLALSGGCNEQFF.